The clone carrying this T cell receptor (beta chain) has a handful of counts. Library preparation (for TCRbeta) was performed with unique molecular identifiers. TCRdb reprocessed the PCR reads via MiXCR and lists one record per CDR3 protein. The table shows 400,000 to 500,000 distinct CDR3 sequences, with roughly 11% occurring only once. The data derive from a study of T-cell reconstitution after alpha-beta-depleted transplantation in children. The V gene end was trimmed by 5 bases and the J gene end by 2 bases; junction bases not matched to a gene: 12. Germline values: CDR1 MGHRA, CDR2 YSYEKL. This CDR3 has 17 residues.

The input for sequencing was PBMCs from the stem cell graft donor, taken from the stem cell graft. The rearrangement joins TRBV4-1 to TRBJ2-7; 10 bases align to TRBD1. The clonotype was recovered from a human donor who donated a stem cell graft to a child with acute myeloid leukemia. CDR3 sequence: CASSVSPGQGPAYEQYF. In DNA, the CDR3 is TGCGCCAGCAGCGTAAGCCCGGGACAGGGGCCCGCCTACGAGCAGTACTTC.